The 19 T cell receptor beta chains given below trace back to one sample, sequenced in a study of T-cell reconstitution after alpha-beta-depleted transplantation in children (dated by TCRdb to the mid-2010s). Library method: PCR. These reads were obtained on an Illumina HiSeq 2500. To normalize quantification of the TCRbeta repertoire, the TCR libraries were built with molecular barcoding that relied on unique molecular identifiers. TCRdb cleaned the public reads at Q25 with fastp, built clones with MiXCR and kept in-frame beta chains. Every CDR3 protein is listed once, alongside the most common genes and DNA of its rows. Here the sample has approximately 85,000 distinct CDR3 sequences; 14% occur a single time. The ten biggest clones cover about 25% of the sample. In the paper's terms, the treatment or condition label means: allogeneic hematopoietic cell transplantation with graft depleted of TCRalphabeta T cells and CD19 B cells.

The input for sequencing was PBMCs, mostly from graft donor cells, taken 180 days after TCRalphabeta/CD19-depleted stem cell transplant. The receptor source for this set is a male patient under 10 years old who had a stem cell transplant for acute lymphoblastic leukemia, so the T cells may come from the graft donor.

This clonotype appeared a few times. The CDR3 DNA is TGTGCCAGCAGGGGAAGAGGGGCCGGGGAGCTGTTTTTT. Protein product: CASRGRGAGELFF. The chain joins TRBV6-6 to TRBJ2-2, with D perhaps given as TRBD1 or TRBD2 (5 bases each). Germline-derived CDR1 and CDR2 are MNHNY and SVGAGI (reference sequence). V was cut by 6 bases and J by 6 bases, with 11 bases left in between. The CDR3 has 13 residues.

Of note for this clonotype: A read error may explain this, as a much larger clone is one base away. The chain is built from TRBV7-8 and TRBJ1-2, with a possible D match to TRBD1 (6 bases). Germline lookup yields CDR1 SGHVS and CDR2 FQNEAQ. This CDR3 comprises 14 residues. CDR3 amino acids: CASSFTGRRYGDTF. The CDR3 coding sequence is TGTGCCAGCAGTTTCACAGGGAGGCGTTATGGCGACACCTTC.

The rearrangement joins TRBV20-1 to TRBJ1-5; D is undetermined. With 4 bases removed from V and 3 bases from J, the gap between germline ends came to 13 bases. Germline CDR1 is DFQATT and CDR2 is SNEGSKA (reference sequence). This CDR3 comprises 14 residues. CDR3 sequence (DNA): TGCAGTGCTAACCCCGGACTTTTCAATCAGCCCCAGCATTTT. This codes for CSANPGLFNQPQHF.

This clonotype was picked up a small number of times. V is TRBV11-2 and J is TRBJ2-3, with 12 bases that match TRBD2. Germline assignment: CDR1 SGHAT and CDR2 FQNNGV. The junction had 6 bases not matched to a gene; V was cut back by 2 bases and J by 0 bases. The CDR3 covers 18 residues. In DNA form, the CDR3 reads TGTGCCAGCAGCTTAATAACTAGCGGGAGGCCGAGCACAGATACGCAGTATTTT. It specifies CASSLITSGRPSTDTQYF.

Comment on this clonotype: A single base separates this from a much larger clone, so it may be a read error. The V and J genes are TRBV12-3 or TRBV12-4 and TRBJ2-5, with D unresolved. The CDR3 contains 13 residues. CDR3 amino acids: CANSSMVRETQYF. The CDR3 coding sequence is TGTGCCAACAGTTCAATGGTCCGAGAGACCCAGTACTTC.

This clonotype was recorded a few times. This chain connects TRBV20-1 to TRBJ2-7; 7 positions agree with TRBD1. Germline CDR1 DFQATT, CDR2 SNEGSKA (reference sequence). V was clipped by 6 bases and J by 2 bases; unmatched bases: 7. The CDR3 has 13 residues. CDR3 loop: CSAPNRGPYEQYF. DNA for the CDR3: TGCAGTGCCCCAAACAGGGGTCCCTACGAGCAGTACTTC.

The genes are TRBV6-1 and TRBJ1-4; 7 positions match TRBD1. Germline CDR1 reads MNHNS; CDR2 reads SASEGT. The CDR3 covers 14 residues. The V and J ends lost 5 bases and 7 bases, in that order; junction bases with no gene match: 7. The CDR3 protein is CASSPTGRREKLFF. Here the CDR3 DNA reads TGTGCCAGCAGTCCGACAGGGAGGCGTGAAAAACTGTTTTTT.

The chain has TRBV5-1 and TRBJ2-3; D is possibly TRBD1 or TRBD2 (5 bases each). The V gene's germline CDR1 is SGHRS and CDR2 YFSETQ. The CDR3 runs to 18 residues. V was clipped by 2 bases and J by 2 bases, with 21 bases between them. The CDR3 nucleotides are TGCGCCAGCAGCTTTAGCCAGTATCTATGGGGGTACACAGATACGCAGTATTTT. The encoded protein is CASSFSQYLWGYTDTQYF.

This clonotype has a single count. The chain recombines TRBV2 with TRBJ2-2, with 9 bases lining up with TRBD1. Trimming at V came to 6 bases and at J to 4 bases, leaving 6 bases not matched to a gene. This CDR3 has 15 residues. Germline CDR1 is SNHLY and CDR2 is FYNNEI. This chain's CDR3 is CASRDRGTLTGELFF. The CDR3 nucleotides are TGTGCCAGCAGGGACAGGGGCACTCTCACCGGGGAGCTGTTTTTT. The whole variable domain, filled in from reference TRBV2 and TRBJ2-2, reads EPEVTQTPSHQVTQMGQEVILRCVPISNHLYFYWYRQILGQKVEFLVSFYNNEISEKSEIFDDQFSVERPDGSNFTLKIRSTKLEDSAMYFCASRDRGTLTGELFFGEGSRLTVL.

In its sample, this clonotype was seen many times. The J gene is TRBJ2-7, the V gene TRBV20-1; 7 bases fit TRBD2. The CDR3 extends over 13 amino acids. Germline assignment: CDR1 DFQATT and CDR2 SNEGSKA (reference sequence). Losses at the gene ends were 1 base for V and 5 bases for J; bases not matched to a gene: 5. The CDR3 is CSARGAGENEQYF. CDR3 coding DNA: TGCAGTGCTAGAGGGGCGGGAGAGAACGAGCAGTACTTC.

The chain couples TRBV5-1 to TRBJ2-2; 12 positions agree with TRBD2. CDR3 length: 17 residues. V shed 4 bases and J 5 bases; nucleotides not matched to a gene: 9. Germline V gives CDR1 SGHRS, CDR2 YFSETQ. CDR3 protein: CASSPLTSGGLTGELFF. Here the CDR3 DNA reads TGCGCCAGCAGCCCTCTGACTAGCGGGGGATTAACCGGGGAGCTGTTTTTT.

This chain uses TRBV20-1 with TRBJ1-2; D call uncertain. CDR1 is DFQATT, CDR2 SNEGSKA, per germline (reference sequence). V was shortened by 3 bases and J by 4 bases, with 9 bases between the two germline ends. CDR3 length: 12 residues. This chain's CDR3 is CSASWGTYGYTF. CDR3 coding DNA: TGCAGTGCTAGCTGGGGTACCTATGGCTACACCTTC.

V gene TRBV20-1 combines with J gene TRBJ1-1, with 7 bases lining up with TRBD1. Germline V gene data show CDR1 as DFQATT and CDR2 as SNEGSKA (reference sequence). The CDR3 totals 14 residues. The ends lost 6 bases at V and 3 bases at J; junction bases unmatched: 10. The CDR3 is CSAVQGPKDTEAFF. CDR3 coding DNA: TGCAGTGCCGTACAGGGGCCTAAGGACACTGAAGCTTTCTTT.

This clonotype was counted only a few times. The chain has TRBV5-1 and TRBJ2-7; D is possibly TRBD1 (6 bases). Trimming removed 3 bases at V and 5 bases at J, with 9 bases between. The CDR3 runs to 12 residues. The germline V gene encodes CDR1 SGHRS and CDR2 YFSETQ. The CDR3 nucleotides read TGCGCCAGCAGCTCAGGGGTCCACGAGCAGTACTTC. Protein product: CASSSGVHEQYF.

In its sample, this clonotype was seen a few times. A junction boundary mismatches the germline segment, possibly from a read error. The CDR3 sequence: CASSSGRDF. The CDR3 nucleotides are TGTGCCAGCAGCTCCGGGAGGGATTTT. The V gene is TRBV13, the J gene TRBJ2-3; 8 positions match TRBD2. This CDR3 contains 9 residues. The germline V gene has CDR1 PRHDT and CDR2 FYEKMQ (reference sequence).

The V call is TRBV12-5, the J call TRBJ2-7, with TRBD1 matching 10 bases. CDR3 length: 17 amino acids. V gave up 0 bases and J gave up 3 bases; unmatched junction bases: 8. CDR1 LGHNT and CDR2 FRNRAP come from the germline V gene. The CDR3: CASGLVPGQGPNYEQYF. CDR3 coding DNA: TGTGCTAGTGGTTTGGTACCGGGACAGGGGCCAAACTACGAGCAGTACTTC.

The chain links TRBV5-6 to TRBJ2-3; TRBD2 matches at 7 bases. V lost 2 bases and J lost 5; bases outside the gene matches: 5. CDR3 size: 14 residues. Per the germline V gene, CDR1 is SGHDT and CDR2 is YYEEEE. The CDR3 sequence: CASSFPGGGDTQYF. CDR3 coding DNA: TGTGCCAGCAGCTTTCCTGGGGGGGGAGATACGCAGTATTTT.

CDR3 in amino acids: CASSLGAASRETQYF. The CDR3 nucleotides read TGTGCCAGCAGCTTAGGCGCGGCTAGCCGAGAGACCCAGTACTTC. This chain connects TRBV11-2 to TRBJ2-5, with D possibly matching TRBD2 (5 bases). Germline V gene lookup returns CDR1 SGHAT and CDR2 FQNNGV. Between the trimmed V and J ends, which lost 1 base and 4 bases, there was a span of 13 bases. The CDR3 extends over 15 amino acids.

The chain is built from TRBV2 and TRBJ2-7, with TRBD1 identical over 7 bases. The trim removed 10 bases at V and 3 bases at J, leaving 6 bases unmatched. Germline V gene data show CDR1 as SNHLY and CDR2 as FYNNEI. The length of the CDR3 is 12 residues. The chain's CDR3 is CATRQGYYEQYF. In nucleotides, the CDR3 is TGTGCCACCCGACAGGGCTACTACGAGCAGTACTTC.